This T cell receptor (beta chain) was captured by sequencing in a study of blood T cells in healthy people across ages. Study-wide points: Naive and antigen-experienced cells could not be conclusively compared, given unsorted PBMCs.

There are a few counts of this clonotype. The antigen is undetermined. Aged about 6 to 90, donors were systemically healthy Caucasians from Russia. With a J-beta primer mix and a sample-barcoded 5' primer, a second PCR ran 7 to 11 cycles. In TCRdb, the 5' RACE reads were re-called with MiXCR into one record per CDR3 protein. The sample has roughly 680,000 distinct CDR3 sequences, over 40% seen once. Per germline, CDR1 MNHEY and CDR2 SMNVEV (reference sequence). This CDR3 spans 14 amino acids. Losses at the gene ends were 6 bases for V and 1 base for J; bases not matched to a gene: 4. The sequencing sample was made of blood. This TCR was recovered from a woman over 75 in good health. This chain joins TRBV27 and TRBJ2-3, with 7 bases that match TRBD1. In DNA form, the CDR3 reads TGTGCCAGCAGGAACAGGGGTGGCACAGATACGCAGTATTTT. Amino acids: CASRNRGGTDTQYF.